This T cell receptor beta chain was identified during a study of T-cell reconstitution after alpha-beta-depleted transplantation in children. Study results and limitations: Newly produced T cells mostly accounted for T-cell counts and diversity one year post-transplant. Several hundred expanded graft clones reportedly gave rise to the alpha-beta T cells present about two months after transplant. It was surviving recipient T cells and thymic progenitors that gave some patients high TCRbeta diversity at day 60.

The authors prepared the TCRbeta library with unique molecular identifiers. Each CDR3 protein gets one entry after TCRdb re-called the PCR reads with MiXCR. The sample lists 100,000 or so distinct CDR3 sequences; roughly 7.2% were seen once. The V end lost 7 bases, the J end lost 3 bases, and 21 bases lay between the germline ends. The CDR3 length is 16 residues. CDR1 SEHNR and CDR2 FQNEAQ come from the germline V gene (reference sequence). This clonotype has just a few counts. Its cognate antigen is unknown. The gene calls are TRBV7-9 and TRBJ1-2; D ambiguous. The specimen was PBMCs, collected before TCRalphabeta/CD19-depleted stem cell transplant. The sequence was collected from a boy aged 2 to 10 with acute lymphoblastic leukemia, due to receive a stem cell transplant. The CDR3 coding sequence is TGTGCCAGCACTTCGCCTGGGGAGAGGGCTGACTATGGCTACACCTTC. It specifies CASTSPGERADYGYTF.